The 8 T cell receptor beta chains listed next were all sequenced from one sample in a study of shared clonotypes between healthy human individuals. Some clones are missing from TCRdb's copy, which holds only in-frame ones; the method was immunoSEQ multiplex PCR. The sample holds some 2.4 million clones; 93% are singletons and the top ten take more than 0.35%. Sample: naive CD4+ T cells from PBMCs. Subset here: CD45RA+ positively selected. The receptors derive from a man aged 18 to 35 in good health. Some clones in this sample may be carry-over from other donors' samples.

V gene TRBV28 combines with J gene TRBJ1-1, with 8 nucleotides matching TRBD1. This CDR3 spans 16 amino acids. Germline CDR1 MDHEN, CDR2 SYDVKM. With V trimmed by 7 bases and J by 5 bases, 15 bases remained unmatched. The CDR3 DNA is TGTGCCAGCACTATTAATGGACAGGGAGGTAGGACTGAAGCTTTCTTT. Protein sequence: CASTINGQGGRTEAFF.

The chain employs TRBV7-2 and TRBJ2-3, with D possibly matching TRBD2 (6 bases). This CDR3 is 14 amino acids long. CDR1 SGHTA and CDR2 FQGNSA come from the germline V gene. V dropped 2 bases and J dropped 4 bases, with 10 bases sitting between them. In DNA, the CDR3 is TGTGCCAGCAGCTTAACGGGACTGGCAGATACGCAGTATTTT. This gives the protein CASSLTGLADTQYF.

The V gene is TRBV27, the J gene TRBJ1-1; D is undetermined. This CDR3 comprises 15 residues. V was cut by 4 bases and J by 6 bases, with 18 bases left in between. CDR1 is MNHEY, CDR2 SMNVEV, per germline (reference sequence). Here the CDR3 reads CASSSHSPTAAEAFF. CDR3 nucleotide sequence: TGTGCCAGCAGTTCCCACTCCCCAACGGCCGCTGAAGCTTTCTTT.

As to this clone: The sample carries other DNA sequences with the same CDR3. The CDR3 nucleotides read TGTGCCAGCAGCTTGGGGGCGGCCCAAGAGACCCAGTACTTC. Its translation is CASSLGAAQETQYF. V gene TRBV5-5 combines with J gene TRBJ2-5; no firm D call. V was shortened by 0 bases and J by 1 base, with 7 bases between the two germline ends. The CDR3 loop spans 14 amino acids. Per germline, CDR1 SGHKS and CDR2 YYEKEE (reference sequence).

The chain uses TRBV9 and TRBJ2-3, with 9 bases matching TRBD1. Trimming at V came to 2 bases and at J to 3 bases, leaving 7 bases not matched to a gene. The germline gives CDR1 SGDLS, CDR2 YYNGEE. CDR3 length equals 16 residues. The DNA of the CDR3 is TGTGCCAGCAGCGTGCTCGGGACAGGGAAAACAGATACGCAGTATTTT. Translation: CASSVLGTGKTDTQYF.

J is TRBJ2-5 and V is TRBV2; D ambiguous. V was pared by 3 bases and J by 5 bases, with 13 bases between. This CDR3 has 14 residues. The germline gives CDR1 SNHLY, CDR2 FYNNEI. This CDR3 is CASSDSPTGETQYF. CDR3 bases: TGTGCCAGCAGTGACTCCCCAACCGGGGAGACCCAGTACTTC.

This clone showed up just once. Here the CDR3 DNA reads TGTGCCAGCAGTTACTCGGCAGGGTCGAACTATGGCTACACCTTC. Translating gives CASSYSAGSNYGYTF. V usage is TRBV6-5 and J usage is TRBJ1-2; D is perhaps TRBD1 (5 bases). This CDR3 has 15 amino acids. V was clipped by 0 bases and J by 2 bases, with 10 bases between them. Per the germline V gene, CDR1 is MNHEY and CDR2 is SVGAGI.

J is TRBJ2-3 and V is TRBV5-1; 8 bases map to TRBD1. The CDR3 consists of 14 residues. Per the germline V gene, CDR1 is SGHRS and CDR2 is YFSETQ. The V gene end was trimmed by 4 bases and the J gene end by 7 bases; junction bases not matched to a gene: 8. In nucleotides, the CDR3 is TGCGCCAGCAGCCAGACAGGGGCCCTGAATACGCAGTATTTT. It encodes CASSQTGALNTQYF.